The 18 T cell receptor beta chains below all came from one sample that was sequenced in a study of blood T cell repertoires in COVID-19. The table came from immunoSEQ multiplex PCR; TCRdb's copy has only in-frame clones and leaves some out. Among around 200,000 clones listed, 70% to 90% were seen once. The specimen sequenced was peripheral blood. The source is a woman aged 80 or over with acute or convalescent COVID-19.

V is TRBV19 and J is TRBJ2-1; possibly TRBD2 for D (10 bases). Germline V gives CDR1 LNHDA, CDR2 SQIVND (reference sequence). Between the trimmed V and J ends, which lost 7 bases and 14 bases, there was a span of 27 bases. The length of the CDR3 is 15 residues. The CDR3 spells CASTFRDREGLAEFF. DNA of the CDR3: TGTGCCAGTACGTTCCGGGACAGGGAAGGACTAGCGGAGTTCTTC.

The rearrangement uses TRBV18 and TRBJ2-7, with 13 bases identical to TRBD2. Per the germline V gene, CDR1 is KGHSH and CDR2 is LQKENI. The CDR3 totals 17 residues. V dropped 4 bases and J dropped 2; count of bases not matched to a gene: 8. The chain's CDR3 is CASSRTSGGTTTYEQYF. The CDR3 bases are TGTGCCAGCTCACGGACTAGCGGGGGCACCACTACCTACGAGCAGTACTTC.

This chain's CDR3 is CASRDGVQETQYF. The DNA of the CDR3 is TGTGCAAGTCGCGATGGAGTCCAAGAGACCCAGTACTTC. This chain connects TRBV12-2 to TRBJ2-5; TRBD2 is the table's D call and was not checked against the DNA. TRBV12-2 is deemed a pseudogene. CDR3 length: 13 residues.

The rearrangement links TRBV18 to TRBJ2-3; D call uncertain. This CDR3 is built from 15 residues. Germline assignment: CDR1 KGHSH and CDR2 LQKENI. Trimming cost V 0 bases and J 5 bases, with 12 bases left between them. CDR3 nucleotides: TGTGCCAGCTCACCACCCGCAGGTTCGATAGATACGCAGTATTTT. Translated, it gives CASSPPAGSIDTQYF.

This chain joins TRBV7-8 and TRBJ2-7; TRBD2 matches 11 bases. CDR3 length equals 16 residues. Germline lookup yields CDR1 SGHVS and CDR2 FQNEAQ. The J segment lost 5 bases and the V segment lost 1 base, leaving 7 bases of the junction unmatched. CDR3 DNA sequence: TGTGCCAGCAGCTTAGAGTCCGGACTAGCGGGTGACGAGCAGTACTTC. This translates into CASSLESGLAGDEQYF.

The V call is TRBV4-1, the J call TRBJ2-7, with 12 bases matching TRBD2. V gave up 2 bases and J gave up 4 bases; unmatched junction bases: 9. Germline CDR1 reads MGHRA; CDR2 reads YSYEKL. The CDR3 length is 17 residues. The CDR3 protein is CASSQLVSTSGGYEQYF. As DNA, the CDR3 is TGCGCCAGCAGCCAATTAGTGTCGACTAGCGGGGGATACGAGCAGTACTTC.

Turning to this clone: Other DNA sequences in this specimen translate into the identical CDR3. This chain links TRBV6-5 with TRBJ1-2, with TRBD1 identical over 11 bases. The germline CDR1 and CDR2 sequences are MNHEY and SVGAGI. The CDR3 extends over 16 amino acids. V lost 2 bases and J lost 2; bases outside the gene matches: 4. The CDR3 sequence: CASSYIRTGGNYGYTF. The CDR3 nucleotides are TGTGCCAGCAGTTACATCCGGACAGGGGGCAACTATGGCTACACCTTC.

This chain joins TRBV6-2 or TRBV6-3 and TRBJ1-5, with D tentatively TRBD1 (5 bases). The CDR3 length is 14 residues. The V end lost 2 bases, the J end lost 9 bases, and 14 bases lay between the germline ends. Germline V gene lookup returns CDR1 MNHEY and CDR2 SVGEGT. In nucleotides, the CDR3 is TGTGCCAGCAGTTACCTGACAGCTTTAGGGCCCCAGCATTTT. Protein sequence: CASSYLTALGPQHF.

This chain joins TRBV7-2 and TRBJ1-6; 8 bases match TRBD1. This CDR3 has 16 residues. CDR1 and CDR2 (germline): SGHTA, FQGNSA. Unmatched junction bases numbered 8, after V lost 1 base and J lost 9 bases. CDR3 coding DNA: TGTGCCAGCAGCTTAGATCGGGGCAGGGGGCTTTCACCCCTCCACTTT. Translation gives CASSLDRGRGLSPLHF.

The V and J genes are TRBV18 and TRBJ2-3; 9 positions agree with TRBD2. J gave up 3 bases and V 6 bases, and 10 bases lay outside the gene matches. The CDR3 length is 16 residues. Germline-derived CDR1 and CDR2 are KGHSH and LQKENI. CDR3 residues: CASSSSSAGGTDTQYF. The CDR3 region has the DNA TGTGCCAGCTCTTCCAGTTCCGCGGGAGGGACAGATACGCAGTATTTT. The entire variable domain, with the rest obtained from reference TRBV18 and TRBJ2-3, is as follows: NAGVMQNPRHLVRRRGQEARLRCSPMKGHSHVYWYRQLPEEGLKFMVYLQKENIIDESGMPKERFSAEFPKEGPSILRIQQVVRGDSAAYFCASSSSSAGGTDTQYFGPGTRLTVL.

J is TRBJ1-5 and V is TRBV9, with 7 bases that match TRBD1. The length of the CDR3 is 15 residues. CDR1 is SGDLS, CDR2 YYNGEE, per germline. The ends lost 4 bases at V and 3 bases at J; junction bases unmatched: 7. CDR3 in DNA: TGTGCCAGCAGCCCGACAGGGATGGCCAATCAGCCCCAGCATTTT. Translating gives CASSPTGMANQPQHF.

J is TRBJ2-7 and V is TRBV14; TRBD2 matches 9 bases. V lost 0 bases, J lost 2 bases, and 11 bases stayed unmatched. This CDR3 is 18 amino acids long. The germline V gene encodes CDR1 SGHDN and CDR2 FVKESK. The CDR3 DNA follows: TGTGCCAGCAGCCAAGATCAACTAGCGGGCGTACCCACCTACGAGCAGTACTTC. As protein: CASSQDQLAGVPTYEQYF.

The chain uses TRBV7-2 and TRBJ2-7; 8 bases are shared with TRBD2. CDR3 length equals 16 residues. J lost 4 bases, V lost 5 bases, and 13 bases had no gene match. The germline V gene encodes CDR1 SGHTA and CDR2 FQGNSA. The CDR3 DNA sequence: TGTGCCAGCAGCCCAGCGGGGGCCCGGAGGGATTACGAGCAGTACTTC. Protein product: CASSPAGARRDYEQYF.

The CDR3 loop is CASRIGGQARGYTF. CDR3 in DNA: TGTGCCAGTAGGATTGGGGGACAGGCTCGAGGCTACACCTTC. The V and J genes are TRBV19 and TRBJ1-2; 8 bases fit TRBD1. V shed 6 bases, J shed 8 bases, and the junction held 11 bases outside the gene matches. This CDR3 contains 14 residues. Germline V gene sequence: CDR1 LNHDA, CDR2 SQIVND (reference sequence).

This rearrangement joins TRBV27 to TRBJ2-7; TRBD1 matches at 8 bases. The CDR3 consists of 15 residues. Looked up from germline, CDR1 is MNHEY and CDR2 is SMNVEV (reference sequence). V was pared by 8 bases and J by 5 bases, with 14 bases of the junction left unmatched. CDR3 protein: CASAPGGAIKNEQYF. As DNA, the CDR3 is TGTGCCAGCGCGCCAGGGGGCGCGATTAAAAACGAGCAGTACTTC.

In this sample, this clone turned up once. This chain links TRBV4-3 with TRBJ2-1, with D perhaps TRBD1 (5 bases). Looked up from germline, CDR1 is LGHNA and CDR2 is YSLEER. This CDR3 is built from 16 residues. Deletions cut 1 base from V and 0 bases from J, with 10 bases between. Here the CDR3 reads CASSQGAQDSYNEQFF. The CDR3 bases are TGCGCCAGCAGCCAAGGCGCACAGGACTCCTACAATGAGCAGTTCTTC.

The rearrangement links TRBV27 to TRBJ2-1, with 7 bases matching TRBD2. J gave up 1 base and V 1 base, and 4 bases lay outside the gene matches. Germline lookup yields CDR1 MNHEY and CDR2 SMNVEV (reference sequence). The CDR3 runs to 16 residues. In DNA, the CDR3 is TGTGCCAGCAGTTTATTGCGGGAGTCGTCCTACAATGAGCAGTTCTTC. It codes for CASSLLRESSYNEQFF.

The J gene is TRBJ2-3, the V gene TRBV5-1; D is unclear. This CDR3 is built from 11 residues. Trimming took 7 bases from V and 4 from J, leaving 7 bases between them. Looked up from germline, CDR1 is SGHRS and CDR2 is YFSETQ. In nucleotides, the CDR3 is TGCGCCAGCTCCGCGTCAGATACGCAGTATTTT. Amino acid sequence: CASSASDTQYF.